The 3 T cell receptor beta chains below were found in one sample sequenced in a study of blood T cell repertoires in COVID-19. Libraries were prepared by immunoSEQ multiplex PCR; TCRdb keeps only in-frame clonotypes and omits some of them. The sample carries some 120,000 clones, approximately 84% recorded once. Sequenced: peripheral blood. The receptors derive from a man aged 40-55 years with acute or convalescent COVID-19.

The gene calls are TRBV15 and TRBJ2-7; 9 bases match TRBD2. In germline, CDR1 is LNHNV, CDR2 YYDKDF (reference sequence). With V trimmed by 1 base and J by 5 bases, 6 bases remained unmatched. CDR3 size: 15 residues. The chain's CDR3 is CATSRGGTSSNEQYF. CDR3 DNA sequence: TGTGCCACCAGCAGAGGTGGGACTAGCTCGAACGAGCAGTACTTC. The full variable domain, rest sourced from reference TRBV15 and TRBJ2-7, is DAMVIQNPRYQVTQFGKPVTLSCSQTLNHNVMYWYQQKSSQAPKLLFHYYDKDFNNEADTPDNFQSRRPNTSFCFLDIRSPGLGDTAMYLCATSRGGTSSNEQYFGPGTRLTVT.

The chain uses TRBV7-2 and TRBJ2-7; TRBD2 matches at 7 bases. V lost 6 bases and J lost 2; bases outside the gene matches: 10. There are 15 residues in the CDR3. Germline CDR1 SGHTA, CDR2 FQGNSA. The CDR3 bases are TGTGCCAGCAGTCGATGGGGGACTATGGCCTACGAGCAGTACTTC. Its protein product is CASSRWGTMAYEQYF.

The chain couples TRBV24-1 to TRBJ2-3, with D possibly TRBD2 on 5 matching bases. V was cut by 10 bases and J by 6 bases, with 22 bases left in between. Germline V CDR1 and CDR2: KGHDR, SFDVKD. The CDR3 sequence is 15 residues long. CDR3 region: CATMTFGPGWDTQYF. CDR3 DNA sequence: TGTGCCACAATGACGTTCGGACCGGGGTGGGATACGCAGTATTTT.